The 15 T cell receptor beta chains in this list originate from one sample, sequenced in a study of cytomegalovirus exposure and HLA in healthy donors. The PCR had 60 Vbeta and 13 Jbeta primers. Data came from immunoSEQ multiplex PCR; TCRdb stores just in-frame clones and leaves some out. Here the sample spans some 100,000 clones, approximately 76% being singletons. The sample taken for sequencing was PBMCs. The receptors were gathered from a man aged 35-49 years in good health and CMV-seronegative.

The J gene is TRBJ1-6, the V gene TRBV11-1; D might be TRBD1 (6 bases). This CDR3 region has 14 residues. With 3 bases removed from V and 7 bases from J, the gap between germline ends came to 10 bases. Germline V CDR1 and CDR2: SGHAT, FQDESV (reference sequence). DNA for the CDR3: TGTGCCAGCAGCTTTGTCAGGGGCAATTCACCCCTCCACTTT. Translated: CASSFVRGNSPLHF.

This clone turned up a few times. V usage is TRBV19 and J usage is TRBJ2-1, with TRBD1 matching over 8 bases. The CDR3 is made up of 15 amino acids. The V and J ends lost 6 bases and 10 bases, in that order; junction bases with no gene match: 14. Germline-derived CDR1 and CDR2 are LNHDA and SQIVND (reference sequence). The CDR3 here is CASRPLGQGPEEQFF. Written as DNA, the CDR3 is TGTGCCAGTAGACCCCTAGGACAGGGTCCTGAGGAGCAGTTCTTC. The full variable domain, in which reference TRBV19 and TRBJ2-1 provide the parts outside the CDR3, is DGGITQSPKYLFRKEGQNVTLSCEQNLNHDAMYWYRQDPGQGLRLIYYSQIVNDFQKGDIAEGYSVSREKKESFPLTVTSAQKNPTAFYLCASRPLGQGPEEQFFGPGTRLTVL.

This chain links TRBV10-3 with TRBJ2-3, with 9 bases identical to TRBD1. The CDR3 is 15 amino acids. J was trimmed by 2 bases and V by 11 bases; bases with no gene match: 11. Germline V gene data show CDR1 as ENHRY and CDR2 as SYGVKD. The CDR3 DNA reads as TGTGCCTCCTTTAGGGGGACAGGGACCACAGATACGCAGTATTTT. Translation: CASFRGTGTTDTQYF.

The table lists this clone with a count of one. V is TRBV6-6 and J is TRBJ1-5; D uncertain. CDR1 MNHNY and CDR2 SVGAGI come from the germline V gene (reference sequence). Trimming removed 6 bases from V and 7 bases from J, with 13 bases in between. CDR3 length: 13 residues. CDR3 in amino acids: CASSPLAVQPQHF. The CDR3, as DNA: TGTGCCAGCAGCCCCCTAGCGGTCCAGCCCCAGCATTTT.

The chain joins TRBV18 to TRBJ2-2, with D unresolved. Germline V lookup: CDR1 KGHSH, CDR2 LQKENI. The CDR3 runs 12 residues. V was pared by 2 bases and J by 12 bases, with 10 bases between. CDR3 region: CASSPVKEQLFF. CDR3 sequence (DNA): TGTGCCAGCTCACCAGTAAAGGAGCAGCTGTTTTTT.

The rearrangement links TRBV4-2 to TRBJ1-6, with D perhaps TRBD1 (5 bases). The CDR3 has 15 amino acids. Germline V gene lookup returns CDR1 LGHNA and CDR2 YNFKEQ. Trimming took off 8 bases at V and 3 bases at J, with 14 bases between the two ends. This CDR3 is CASQRLGDYNSPLHF. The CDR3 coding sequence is TGTGCCAGCCAAAGGTTAGGGGACTATAATTCACCCCTCCACTTT.

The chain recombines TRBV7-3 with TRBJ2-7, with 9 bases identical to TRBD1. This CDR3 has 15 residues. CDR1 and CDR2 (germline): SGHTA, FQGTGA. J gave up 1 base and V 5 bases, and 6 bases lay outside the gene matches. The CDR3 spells CASSHGTGPSYEQYF. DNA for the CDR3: TGTGCCAGCAGCCACGGGACAGGGCCTTCCTACGAGCAGTACTTC.

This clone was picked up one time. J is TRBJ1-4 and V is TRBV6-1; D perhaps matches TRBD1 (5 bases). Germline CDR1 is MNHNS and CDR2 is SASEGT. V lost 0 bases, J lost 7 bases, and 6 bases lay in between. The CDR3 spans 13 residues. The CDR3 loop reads CASSEARGEKLFF. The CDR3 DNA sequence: TGTGCCAGCAGTGAAGCAAGGGGTGAAAAACTGTTTTTT.

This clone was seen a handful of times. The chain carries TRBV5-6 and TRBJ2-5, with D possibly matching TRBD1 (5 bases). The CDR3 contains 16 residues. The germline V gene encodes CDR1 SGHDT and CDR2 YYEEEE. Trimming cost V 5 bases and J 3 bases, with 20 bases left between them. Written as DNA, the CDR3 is TGTGCCAGCAGACGTGGGGCCCCCCCCAGAGAAGAGACCCAGTACTTC. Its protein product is CASRRGAPPREETQYF.

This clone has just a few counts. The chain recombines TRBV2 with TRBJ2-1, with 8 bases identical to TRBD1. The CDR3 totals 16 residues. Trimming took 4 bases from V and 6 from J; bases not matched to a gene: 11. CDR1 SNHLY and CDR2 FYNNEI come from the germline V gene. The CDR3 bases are TGTGCCAGCAGTGTTCAAACAGGGGGAAAGACCAATGAGCAGTTCTTC. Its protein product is CASSVQTGGKTNEQFF. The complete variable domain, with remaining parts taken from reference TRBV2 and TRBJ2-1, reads EPEVTQTPSHQVTQMGQEVILRCVPISNHLYFYWYRQILGQKVEFLVSFYNNEISEKSEIFDDQFSVERPDGSNFTLKIRSTKLEDSAMYFCASSVQTGGKTNEQFFGPGTRLTVL.

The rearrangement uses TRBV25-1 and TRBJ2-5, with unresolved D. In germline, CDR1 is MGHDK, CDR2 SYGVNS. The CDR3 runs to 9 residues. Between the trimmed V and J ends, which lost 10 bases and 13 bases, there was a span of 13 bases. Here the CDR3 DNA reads TGTGCCATCCTATTTCCCGTGTACTTC. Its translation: CAILFPVYF.

The CDR3 bases are TGCGCCAGCACCGGGGAAGGCACTGGGTCCTATAATTCACCCCTCCACTTT. Amino acid sequence: CASTGEGTGSYNSPLHF. This sequence joins TRBV23-1 and TRBJ1-6; D ambiguous. TRBV23-1 is an ORF for which the function is uncertain. This CDR3 is built from 17 residues. V was trimmed by 7 bases and J by 1 base, leaving 17 bases between them.

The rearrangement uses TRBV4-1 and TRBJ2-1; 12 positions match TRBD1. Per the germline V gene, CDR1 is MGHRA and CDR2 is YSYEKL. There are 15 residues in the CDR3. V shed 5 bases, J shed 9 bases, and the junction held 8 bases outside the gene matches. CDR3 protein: CASSRPGQGAGEQFF. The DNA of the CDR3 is TGCGCCAGCAGCAGGCCGGGACAGGGGGCAGGTGAGCAGTTCTTC.

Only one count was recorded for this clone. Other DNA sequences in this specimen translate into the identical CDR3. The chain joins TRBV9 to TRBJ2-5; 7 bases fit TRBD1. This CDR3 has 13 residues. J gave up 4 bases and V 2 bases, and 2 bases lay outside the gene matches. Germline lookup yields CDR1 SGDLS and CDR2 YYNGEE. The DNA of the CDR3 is TGTGCCAGCAGCGTGACAGGGCGAGAGACCCAGTACTTC. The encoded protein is CASSVTGRETQYF.

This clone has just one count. As DNA, the CDR3 is TGCGCCAGCAGCGCGACAGGGGATCAGCCCCAGCATTTT. Its protein is CASSATGDQPQHF. The genes are TRBV5-1 and TRBJ1-5, with 8 positions matching TRBD1. The CDR3 loop spans 13 amino acids. The J segment lost 5 bases and the V segment lost 4 bases, leaving 2 bases of the junction unmatched. Germline V gives CDR1 SGHRS, CDR2 YFSETQ.